The entry that follows covers one T cell receptor beta chain sequence. There is no known antigen for this receptor. One base away there is no much larger clone; base qualities are not given. The data originate from a study of blood T cell repertoires in COVID-19 (dated by TCRdb to the early 2020s). Notes on the research overall: Samples covering the acute and convalescent phases of COVID-19 were provided by collaborators in the United States, Italy and Spain. The material from the prospective study consisted of cDNA or gDNA derived from T cells, B-cell-depleted T cells, or PBMCs. Subjects who had been exposed to COVID-19, were actively infected with it, or had recovered from it provided the deeply sampled blood TCRbeta repertoires that made up the dataset. The repertoires were released in a freely available public database meant as a resource for research on the immune response to SARS-CoV-2. The samples were drawn from two sources: the first 160 participants of the ongoing ImmuneRACE study, and over 1,000 subjects contributed by 6 global collaborators. Nearly every sample came with metadata listing a de-identified subject ID, COVID-19 status, age in years and sex. Where HLA class I and class II types were available, the types were taken from metadata supplied by the sample provider, not from assay-based typing. Overall study results and their limits: Clinical and demographic metadata were provided uncurated, with the amount varying by source and participant.

TCRbeta CDR3 regions were amplified from genomic DNA using the immunoSEQ Assay, a bias-controlled multiplex PCR. The source study handled its data this way. Within the assay, amplification of reference gene primers was used to estimate how many nucleated cells each sample contained. To quantify the absolute abundance of each unique TCRbeta CDR3 rearrangement, sequence reads were collapsed and filtered. Productive Simpson clonality was computed per sample as the square root of Simpson's diversity index over productive rearrangements. Not all clones reach the TCRdb copy of this immuneACCESS table, which keeps in-frame sequences only. Checked studies attribute under half of the gap to unresolved V genes and leave the rest unexplained. V and J calls and clone size are copied from that table; D and trimming were computed from the DNA. This sample lists 250,000 to 400,000 clones; roughly 88% were detected once. 1.5% to 2% of the sample rests with the top ten.

According to the germline V gene (reference sequence), CDR1 reads MNHNY and CDR2 reads SVGAGI. Germline trimming amounts to 7 bases on V and 0 bases on J, with 6 as the count of junction bases outside the gene matches. Including the terminal cysteine and phenylalanine, the CDR3 comprises 15 residues. CDR3 DNA only is kept here, 45 bases in frame from base 1. At one collaborating source in Seattle, patients were enrolled during active infection and were followed longitudinally through the course of disease. The collaborating institutions used their own protocols to collect whole blood in K2EDTA tubes. For TCRbeta analysis, collaborators shipped samples in one of three forms: frozen whole blood, isolated PBMCs, or DNA extracted from either of those sample types.

Source material: peripheral blood. Recombination linked TRBV6-6 to TRBJ1-3, with TRBD1 identical over 7 junction bases. The TCR was taken from a woman between 25 and 40 years old with COVID-19, enrolled during active disease. For the CDR3, the sequence is CASIRGAYSGNTIYF. The DNA is as follows: TGTGCCAGCATCAGGGGGGCCTACTCTGGAAACACCATATATTTT.